This TCR beta chain emerged from a study of blood T cell repertoires in COVID-19. Germline V gene lookup returns CDR1 GTSNPN and CDR2 SVGIG (reference sequence). V shed 4 bases and J shed 6 bases, with 15 bases lying between them. CDR3 length: 14 residues. Libraries were prepared by immunoSEQ multiplex PCR; TCRdb keeps only in-frame clonotypes and omits some of them. The table includes some 60,000 clones, about 90% detected once. Sequenced input: peripheral blood. The receptor was derived from a man in his 60s with acute or convalescent COVID-19. V and J are TRBV30 and TRBJ2-2; TRBD2 is a possible D gene (6 bases). CDR3 protein: CAWTPRTGAGELFF. CDR3 bases: TGTGCCTGGACCCCTAGGACGGGAGCCGGGGAGCTGTTTTTT.